The present entry profiles one T cell receptor beta chain with its context. The protocol was immunoSEQ multiplex PCR, while the TCRdb copy is restricted to in-frame clones and leaves out a portion. The table lists about 180,000 clones, 90% of them singletons. The sample originates from a study of control samples from healthy donors and cancer patients. V was pared by 3 bases and J by 11 bases, with 20 bases between. The CDR3 runs to 14 residues. Germline assignment: CDR1 SGHRS and CDR2 YFSETQ. The rearrangement uses TRBV5-1 and TRBJ1-1; D is unclear. The sequenced sample was blood. The clonotype comes from a woman between 45 and 65 years old in good health. The CDR3 region is CASSSYPGVLGAFF. CDR3 bases: TGCGCCAGCAGCTCCTACCCCGGGGTGTTAGGGGCTTTCTTT.